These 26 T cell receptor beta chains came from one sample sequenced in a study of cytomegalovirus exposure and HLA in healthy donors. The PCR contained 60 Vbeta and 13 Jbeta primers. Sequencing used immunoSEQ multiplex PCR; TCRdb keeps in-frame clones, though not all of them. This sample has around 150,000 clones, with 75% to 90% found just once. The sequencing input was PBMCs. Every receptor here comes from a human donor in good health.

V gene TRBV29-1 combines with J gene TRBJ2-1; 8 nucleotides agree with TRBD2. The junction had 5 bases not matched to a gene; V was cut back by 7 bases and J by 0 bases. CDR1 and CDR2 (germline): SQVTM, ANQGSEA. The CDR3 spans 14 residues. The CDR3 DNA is TGCAGCGCTCTCCGGGGGGGCTCCTACAATGAGCAGTTCTTC. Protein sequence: CSALRGGSYNEQFF.

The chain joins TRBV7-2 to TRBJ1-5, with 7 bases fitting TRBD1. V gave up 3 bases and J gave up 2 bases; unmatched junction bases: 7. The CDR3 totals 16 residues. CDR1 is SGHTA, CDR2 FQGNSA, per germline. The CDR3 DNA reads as TGTGCCAGCAGCTTTAGCCGGACAGGTCGCAATCAGCCCCAGCATTTT. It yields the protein CASSFSRTGRNQPQHF.

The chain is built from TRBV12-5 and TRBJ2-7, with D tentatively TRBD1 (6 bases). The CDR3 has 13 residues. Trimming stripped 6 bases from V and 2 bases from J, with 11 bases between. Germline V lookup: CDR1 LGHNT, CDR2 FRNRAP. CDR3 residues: CASGGGATYEQYF. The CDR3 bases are TGTGCTAGTGGAGGGGGAGCCACCTACGAGCAGTACTTC.

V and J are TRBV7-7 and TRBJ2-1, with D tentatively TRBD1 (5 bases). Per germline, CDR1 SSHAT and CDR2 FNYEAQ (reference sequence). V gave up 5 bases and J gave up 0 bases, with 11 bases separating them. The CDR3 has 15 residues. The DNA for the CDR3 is TGTGCCAGCAGCCGACAGCTAAGCTCCTACAATGAGCAGTTCTTC. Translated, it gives CASSRQLSSYNEQFF.

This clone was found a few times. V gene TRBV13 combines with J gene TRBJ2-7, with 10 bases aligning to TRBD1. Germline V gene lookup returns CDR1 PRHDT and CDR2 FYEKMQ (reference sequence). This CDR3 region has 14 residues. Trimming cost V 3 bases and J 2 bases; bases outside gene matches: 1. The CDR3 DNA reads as TGTGCCAGCAGCTTGGGGACAGGGGCCTACGAGCAGTACTTC. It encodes CASSLGTGAYEQYF.

Here the CDR3 DNA reads TGTGCCAGCAGTGAATTGTTAACAGGGCCCCCCTATGGCTACACCTTC. Residues: CASSELLTGPPYGYTF. The chain uses TRBV25-1 and TRBJ1-2; D possibly corresponds to TRBD1 (6 bases). Trimming shortened V by 1 base and J by 4 bases, and 16 bases separated the two germline ends. Germline CDR1 MGHDK, CDR2 SYGVNS. CDR3 length: 16 amino acids.

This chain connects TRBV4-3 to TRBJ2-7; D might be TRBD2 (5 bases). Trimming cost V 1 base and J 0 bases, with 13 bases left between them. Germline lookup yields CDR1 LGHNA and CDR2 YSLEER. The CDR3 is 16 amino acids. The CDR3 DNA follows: TGCGCCAGCAGCCAAGTTGTCGGAGGAGGCTCCTACGAGCAGTACTTC. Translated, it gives CASSQVVGGGSYEQYF.

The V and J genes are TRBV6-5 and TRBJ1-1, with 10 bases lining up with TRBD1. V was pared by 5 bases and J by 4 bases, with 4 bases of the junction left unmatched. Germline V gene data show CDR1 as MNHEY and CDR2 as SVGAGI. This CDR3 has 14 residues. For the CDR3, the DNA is TGTGCCAGCAGTACGGACAGGGGGAGCACTGAAGCTTTCTTT. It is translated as CASSTDRGSTEAFF.

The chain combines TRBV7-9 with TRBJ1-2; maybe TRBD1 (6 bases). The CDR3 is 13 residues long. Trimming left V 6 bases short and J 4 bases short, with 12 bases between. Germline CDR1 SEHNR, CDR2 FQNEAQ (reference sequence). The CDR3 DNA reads TGTGCCAGCAGAAAAAGGGGGGGCTATGGCTACACCTTC. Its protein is CASRKRGGYGYTF.

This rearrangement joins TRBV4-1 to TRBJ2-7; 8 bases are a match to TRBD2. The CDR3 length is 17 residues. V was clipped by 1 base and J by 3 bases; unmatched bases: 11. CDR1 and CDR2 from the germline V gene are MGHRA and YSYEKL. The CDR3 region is CASSQVSGGAVFYEQYF. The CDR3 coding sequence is TGCGCCAGCAGCCAAGTCTCCGGGGGGGCTGTTTTCTACGAGCAGTACTTC.

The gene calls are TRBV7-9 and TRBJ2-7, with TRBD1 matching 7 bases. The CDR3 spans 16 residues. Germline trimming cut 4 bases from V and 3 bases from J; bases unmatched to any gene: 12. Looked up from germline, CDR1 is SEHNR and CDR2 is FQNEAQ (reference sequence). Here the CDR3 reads CASSSNYRGELYEQYF. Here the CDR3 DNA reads TGTGCCAGCAGCTCAAACTACAGGGGCGAGCTCTACGAGCAGTACTTC.

The CDR3 protein is CASSDFSQAAGNTIYF. The CDR3 region has the DNA TGTGCCAGCAGTGATTTTTCCCAGGCTGCGGGAAACACCATATATTTT. The rearrangement uses TRBV25-1 and TRBJ1-3; D is unclear. The CDR3 totals 16 residues. Germline V CDR1 and CDR2: MGHDK, SYGVNS. V was pared by 3 bases and J by 4 bases, with 16 bases between.

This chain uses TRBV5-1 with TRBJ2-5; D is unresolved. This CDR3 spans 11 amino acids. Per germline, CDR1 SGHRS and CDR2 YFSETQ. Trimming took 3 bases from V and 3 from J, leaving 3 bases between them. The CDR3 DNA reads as TGCGCCAGCAGCTCTAAAGAGACCCAGTACTTC. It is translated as CASSSKETQYF.

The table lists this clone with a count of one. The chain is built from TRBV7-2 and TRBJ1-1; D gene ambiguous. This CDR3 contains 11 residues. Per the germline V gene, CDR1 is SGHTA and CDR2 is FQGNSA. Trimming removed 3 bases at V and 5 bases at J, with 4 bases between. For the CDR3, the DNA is TGTGCCAGCAGCTTCGCGACTGAAGCTTTCTTT. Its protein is CASSFATEAFF.

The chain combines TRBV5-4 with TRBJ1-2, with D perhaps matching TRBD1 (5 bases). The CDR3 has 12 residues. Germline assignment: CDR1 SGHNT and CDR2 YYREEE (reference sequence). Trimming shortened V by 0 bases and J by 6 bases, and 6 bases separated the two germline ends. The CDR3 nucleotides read TGTGCCAGCAGCTTGGAGGGGCATGGCTACACCTTC. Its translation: CASSLEGHGYTF.

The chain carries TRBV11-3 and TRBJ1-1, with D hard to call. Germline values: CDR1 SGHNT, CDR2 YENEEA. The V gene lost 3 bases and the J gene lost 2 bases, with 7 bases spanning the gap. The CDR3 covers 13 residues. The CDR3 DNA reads TGTGCCAGCAGCTTGTACATTAACACTGAAGCTTTCTTT. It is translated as CASSLYINTEAFF.

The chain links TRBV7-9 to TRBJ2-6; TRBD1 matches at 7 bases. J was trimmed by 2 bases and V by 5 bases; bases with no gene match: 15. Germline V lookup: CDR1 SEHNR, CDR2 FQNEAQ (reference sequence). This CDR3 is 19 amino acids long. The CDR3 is CASSPRTGIGSPGANVLTF. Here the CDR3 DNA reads TGTGCCAGCAGCCCCCGGACAGGAATCGGATCCCCTGGGGCCAACGTCCTGACTTTC.

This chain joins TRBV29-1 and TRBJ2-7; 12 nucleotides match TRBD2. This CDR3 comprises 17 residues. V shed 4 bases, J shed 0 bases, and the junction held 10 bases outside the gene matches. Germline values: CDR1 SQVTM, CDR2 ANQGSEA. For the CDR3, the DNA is TGCAGCGTTGCTACTTTAGGGGGACTAGCGGGCTCCTACGAGCAGTACTTC. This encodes CSVATLGGLAGSYEQYF.

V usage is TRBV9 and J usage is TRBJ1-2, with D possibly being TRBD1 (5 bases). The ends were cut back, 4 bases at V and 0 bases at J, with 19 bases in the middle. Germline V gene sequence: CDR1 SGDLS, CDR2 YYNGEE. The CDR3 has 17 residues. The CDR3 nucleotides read TGTGCCAGCAGCTCCCCCCAGGTGGACACTTCTAACTATGGCTACACCTTC. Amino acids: CASSSPQVDTSNYGYTF.

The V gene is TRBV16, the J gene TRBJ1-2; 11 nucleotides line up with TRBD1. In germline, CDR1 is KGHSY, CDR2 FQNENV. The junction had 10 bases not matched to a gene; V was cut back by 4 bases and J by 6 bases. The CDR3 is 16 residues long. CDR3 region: CASSRSPGQGGNGYTF. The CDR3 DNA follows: TGTGCCAGCAGCCGTTCACCGGGACAGGGGGGGAATGGCTACACCTTC.

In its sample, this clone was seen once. The CDR3 spells CASSTGTALETQYF. CDR3 DNA sequence: TGCGCCAGCAGCACCGGGACAGCCCTAGAGACCCAGTACTTC. This rearrangement joins TRBV5-1 to TRBJ2-5; TRBD1 aligns across 7 bases. This CDR3 has 14 residues. V shed 4 bases and J 4 bases; nucleotides not matched to a gene: 7. Per the germline V gene, CDR1 is SGHRS and CDR2 is YFSETQ.

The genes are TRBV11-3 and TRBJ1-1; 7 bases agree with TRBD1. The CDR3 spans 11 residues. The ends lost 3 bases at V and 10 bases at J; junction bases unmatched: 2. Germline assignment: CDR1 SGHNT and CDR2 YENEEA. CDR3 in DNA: TGTGCCAGCAGCTTGGGACAGTCAGCTTTCTTT. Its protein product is CASSLGQSAFF.

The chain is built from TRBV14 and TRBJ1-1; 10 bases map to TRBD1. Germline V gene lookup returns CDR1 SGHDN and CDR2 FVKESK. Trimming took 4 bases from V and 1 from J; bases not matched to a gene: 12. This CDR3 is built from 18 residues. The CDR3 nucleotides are TGTGCCAGCAGCCGAGGAAGGACAGGGGGTAATAGGAACACTGAAGCTTTCTTT. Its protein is CASSRGRTGGNRNTEAFF.

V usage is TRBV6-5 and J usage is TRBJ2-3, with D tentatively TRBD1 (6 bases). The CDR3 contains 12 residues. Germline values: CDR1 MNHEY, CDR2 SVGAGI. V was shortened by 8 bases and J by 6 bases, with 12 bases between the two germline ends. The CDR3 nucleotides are TGTGCCAGCTCCGCTAGGGGGGATACGCAGTATTTT. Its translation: CASSARGDTQYF.

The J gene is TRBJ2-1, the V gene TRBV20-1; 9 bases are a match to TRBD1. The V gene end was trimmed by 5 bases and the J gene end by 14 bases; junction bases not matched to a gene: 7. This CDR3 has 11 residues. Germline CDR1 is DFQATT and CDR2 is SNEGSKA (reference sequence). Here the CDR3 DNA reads TGCAGTGCTGGGACAGGGCCAAGGGAGTTCTTC. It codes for CSAGTGPREFF.

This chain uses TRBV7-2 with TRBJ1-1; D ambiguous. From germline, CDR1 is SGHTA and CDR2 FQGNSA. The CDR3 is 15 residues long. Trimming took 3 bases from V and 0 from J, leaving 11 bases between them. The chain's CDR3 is CASSFYTGMNTEAFF. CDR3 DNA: TGTGCCAGCAGCTTTTACACCGGGATGAACACTGAAGCTTTCTTT. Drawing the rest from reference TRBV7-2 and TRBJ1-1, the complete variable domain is GAGVSQSPSNKVTEKGKDVELRCDPISGHTALYWYRQSLGQGLEFLIYFQGNSAPDKSGLPSDRFSAERTGGSVSTLTIQRTQQEDSAVYLCASSFYTGMNTEAFFGQGTRLTVV.